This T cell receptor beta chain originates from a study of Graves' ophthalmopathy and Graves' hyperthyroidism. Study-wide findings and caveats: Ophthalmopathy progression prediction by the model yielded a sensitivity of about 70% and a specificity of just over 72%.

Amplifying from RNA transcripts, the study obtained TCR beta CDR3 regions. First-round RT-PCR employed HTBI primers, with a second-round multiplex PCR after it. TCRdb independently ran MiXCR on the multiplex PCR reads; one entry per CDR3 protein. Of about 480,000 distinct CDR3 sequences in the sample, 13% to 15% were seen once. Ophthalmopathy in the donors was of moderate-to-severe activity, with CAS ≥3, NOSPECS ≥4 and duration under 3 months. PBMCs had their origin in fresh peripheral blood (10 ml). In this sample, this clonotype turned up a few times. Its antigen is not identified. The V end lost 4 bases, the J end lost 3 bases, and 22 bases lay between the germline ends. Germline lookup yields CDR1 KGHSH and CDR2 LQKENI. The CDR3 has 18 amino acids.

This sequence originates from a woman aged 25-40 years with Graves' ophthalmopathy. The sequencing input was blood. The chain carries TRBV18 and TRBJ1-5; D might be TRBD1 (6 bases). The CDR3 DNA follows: TGTGCCAGCTCACTCTTACCGTTAAGGGGGGCCCCCAATCAGCCCCAGCATTTT. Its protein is CASSLLPLRGAPNQPQHF.